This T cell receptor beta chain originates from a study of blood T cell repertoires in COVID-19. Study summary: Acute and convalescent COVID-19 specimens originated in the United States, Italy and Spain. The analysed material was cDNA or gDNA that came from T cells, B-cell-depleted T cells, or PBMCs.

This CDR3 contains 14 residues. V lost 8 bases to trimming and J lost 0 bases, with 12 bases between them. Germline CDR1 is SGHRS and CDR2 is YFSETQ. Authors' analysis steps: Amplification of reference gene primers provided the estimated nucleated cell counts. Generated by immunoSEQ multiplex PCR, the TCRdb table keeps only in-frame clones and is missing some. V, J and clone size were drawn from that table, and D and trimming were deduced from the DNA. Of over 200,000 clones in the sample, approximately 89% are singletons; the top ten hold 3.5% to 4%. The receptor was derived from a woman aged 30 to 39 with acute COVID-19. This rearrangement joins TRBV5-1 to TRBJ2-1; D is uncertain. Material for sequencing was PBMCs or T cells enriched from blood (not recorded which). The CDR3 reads CASSIQSSYNEQFF. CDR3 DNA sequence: TGCGCCAGTTCTATACAGAGCTCCTACAATGAGCAGTTCTTC.